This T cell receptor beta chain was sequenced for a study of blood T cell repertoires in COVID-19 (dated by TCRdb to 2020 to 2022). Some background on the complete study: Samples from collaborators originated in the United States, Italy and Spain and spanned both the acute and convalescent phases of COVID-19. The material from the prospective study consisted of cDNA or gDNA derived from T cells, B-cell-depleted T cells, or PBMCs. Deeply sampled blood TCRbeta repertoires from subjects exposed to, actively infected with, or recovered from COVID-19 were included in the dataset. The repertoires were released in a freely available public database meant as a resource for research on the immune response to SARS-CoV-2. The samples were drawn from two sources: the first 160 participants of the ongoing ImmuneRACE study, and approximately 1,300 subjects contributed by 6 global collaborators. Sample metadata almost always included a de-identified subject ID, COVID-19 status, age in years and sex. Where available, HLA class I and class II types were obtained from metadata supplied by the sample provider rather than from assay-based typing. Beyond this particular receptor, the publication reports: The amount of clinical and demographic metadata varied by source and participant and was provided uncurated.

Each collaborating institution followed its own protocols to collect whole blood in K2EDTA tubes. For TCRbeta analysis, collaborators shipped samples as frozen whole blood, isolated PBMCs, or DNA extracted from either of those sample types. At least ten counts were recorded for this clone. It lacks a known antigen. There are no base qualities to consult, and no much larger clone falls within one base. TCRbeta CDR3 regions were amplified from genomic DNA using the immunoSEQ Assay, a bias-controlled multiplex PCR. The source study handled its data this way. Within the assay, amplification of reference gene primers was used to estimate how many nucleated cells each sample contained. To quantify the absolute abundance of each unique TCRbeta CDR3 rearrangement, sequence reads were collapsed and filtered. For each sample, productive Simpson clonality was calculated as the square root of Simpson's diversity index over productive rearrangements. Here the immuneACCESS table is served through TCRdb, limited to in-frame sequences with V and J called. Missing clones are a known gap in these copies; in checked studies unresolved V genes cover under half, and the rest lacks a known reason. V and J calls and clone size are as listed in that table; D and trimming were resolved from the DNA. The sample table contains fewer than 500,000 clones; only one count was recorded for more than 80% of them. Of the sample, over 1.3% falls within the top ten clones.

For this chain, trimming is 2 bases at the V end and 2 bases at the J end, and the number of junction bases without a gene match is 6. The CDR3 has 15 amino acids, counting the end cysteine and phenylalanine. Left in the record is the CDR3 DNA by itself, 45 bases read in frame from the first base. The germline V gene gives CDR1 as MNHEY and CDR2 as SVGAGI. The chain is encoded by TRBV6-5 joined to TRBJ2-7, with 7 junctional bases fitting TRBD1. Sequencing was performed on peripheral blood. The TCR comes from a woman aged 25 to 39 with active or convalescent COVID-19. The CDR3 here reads CASSYRNQGAYEQYF. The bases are TGTGCCAGCAGTTACCGAAACCAGGGGGCCTACGAGCAGTACTTC.